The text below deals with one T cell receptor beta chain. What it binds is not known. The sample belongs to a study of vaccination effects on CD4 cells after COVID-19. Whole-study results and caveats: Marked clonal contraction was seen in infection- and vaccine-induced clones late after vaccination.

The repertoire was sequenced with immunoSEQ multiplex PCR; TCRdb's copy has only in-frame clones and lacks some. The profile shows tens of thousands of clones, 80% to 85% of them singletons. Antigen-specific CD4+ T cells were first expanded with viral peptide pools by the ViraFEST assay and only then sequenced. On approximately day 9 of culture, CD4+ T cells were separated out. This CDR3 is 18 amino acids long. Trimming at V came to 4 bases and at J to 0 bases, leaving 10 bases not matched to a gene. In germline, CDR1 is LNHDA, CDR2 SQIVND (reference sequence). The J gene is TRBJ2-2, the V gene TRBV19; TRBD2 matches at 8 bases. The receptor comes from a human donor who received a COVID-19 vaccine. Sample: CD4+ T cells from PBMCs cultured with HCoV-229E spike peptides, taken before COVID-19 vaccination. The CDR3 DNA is TGTGCCAGTAGTACCCGGACTAGCTTCGACGCGAACACCGGGGAGCTGTTTTTT. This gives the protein CASSTRTSFDANTGELFF.